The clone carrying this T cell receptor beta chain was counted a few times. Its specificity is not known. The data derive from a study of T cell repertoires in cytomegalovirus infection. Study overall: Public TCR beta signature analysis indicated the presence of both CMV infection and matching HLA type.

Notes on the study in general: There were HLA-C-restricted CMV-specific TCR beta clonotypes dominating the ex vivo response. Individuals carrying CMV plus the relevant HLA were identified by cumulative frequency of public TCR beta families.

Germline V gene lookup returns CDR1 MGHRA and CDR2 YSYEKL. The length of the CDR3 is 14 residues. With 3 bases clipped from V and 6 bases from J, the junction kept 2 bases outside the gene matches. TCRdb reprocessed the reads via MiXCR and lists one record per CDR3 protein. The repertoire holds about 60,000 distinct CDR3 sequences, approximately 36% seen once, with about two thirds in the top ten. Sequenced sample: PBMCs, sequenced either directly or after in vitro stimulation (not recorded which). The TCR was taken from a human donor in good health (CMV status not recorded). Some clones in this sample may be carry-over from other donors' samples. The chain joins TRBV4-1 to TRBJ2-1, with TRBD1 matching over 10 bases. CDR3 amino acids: CASSHGDRGNEQFF. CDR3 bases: TGCGCCAGCAGCCATGGGGACAGGGGCAATGAGCAGTTCTTC.